This TCR beta chain is from a study of control samples from healthy donors and cancer patients. The assay was immunoSEQ multiplex PCR, and TCRdb's table has in-frame clones only and misses some. Counted here are under 200,000 clones, roughly 95% occurring once; the ten biggest clones make up approximately 0.93%. V lost 7 bases, J lost 8 bases, and 6 bases stayed unmatched. The CDR3 has 13 residues. In germline, CDR1 is SNHLY, CDR2 FYNNEI. Material for sequencing was blood. This sequence originates from a woman in her 30s in good health. The rearrangement joins TRBV2 to TRBJ1-2; TRBD1 agrees at 11 bases. The CDR3 DNA reads TGTGCCAGCAATAAGGACAGGGGGCGAGGCTACACCTTC. Translating it yields CASNKDRGRGYTF. Looking up the rest from reference TRBV2 and TRBJ1-2 gives the full variable domain: EPEVTQTPSHQVTQMGQEVILRCVPISNHLYFYWYRQILGQKVEFLVSFYNNEISEKSEIFDDQFSVERPDGSNFTLKIRSTKLEDSAMYFCASNKDRGRGYTFGSGTRLTVV.